The 30 T cell receptor beta chains in this list originate from one sample, sequenced in a study of Graves' ophthalmopathy and Graves' hyperthyroidism. RNA transcripts were the template, and TCR beta CDR3 regions were amplified from them. Second-round multiplex PCR came after first-round RT-PCR with HTBI primers. TCRdb re-derived calls from the multiplex PCR reads in MiXCR, one entry per CDR3 protein. The sample holds 500,000 to 600,000 distinct CDR3 sequences, less than 40% seen once. The sequenced material came from peripheral blood or thyroid tissue (not recorded which). These receptors all stem from an adult man with Graves' hyperthyroidism.

The V gene is TRBV7-9, the J gene TRBJ1-2; 9 bases line up with TRBD1. Losses at the gene ends were 6 bases for V and 7 bases for J; bases not matched to a gene: 12. This CDR3 is built from 15 residues. Germline-derived CDR1 and CDR2 are SEHNR and FQNEAQ (reference sequence). CDR3 region: CASSSLGTGKGGYTF. The CDR3 DNA reads as TGTGCCAGCAGTTCCCTCGGGACAGGGAAAGGTGGCTACACCTTC. Together with reference TRBV7-9 and TRBJ1-2, the CDR3 gives the full variable domain: DTGVSQNPRHKITKRGQNVTFRCDPISEHNRLYWYRQTLGQGPEFLTYFQNEAQLEKSRLLSDRFSAERPKGSFSTLEIQRTEQGDSAMYLCASSSLGTGKGGYTFGSGTRLTVV.

The table lists this clonotype with many counts. This chain links TRBV7-9 with TRBJ1-4, with TRBD1 matching over 7 bases. The ends lost 4 bases at V and 7 bases at J; junction bases unmatched: 6. CDR3 length: 14 amino acids. Germline V lookup: CDR1 SEHNR, CDR2 FQNEAQ (reference sequence). This chain's CDR3 is CASSSGTALEKLFF. CDR3 in DNA: TGTGCCAGCAGCTCGGGGACAGCACTTGAAAAACTGTTTTTT.

This clonotype has a count of ten or more. The chain joins TRBV2 to TRBJ1-6; D gene uncertain. V was clipped by 4 bases and J by 5 bases, with 9 bases between them. Germline CDR1 and CDR2: SNHLY and FYNNEI. The CDR3 loop spans 14 amino acids. For the CDR3, the DNA is TGTGCCAGCAGTGCGTTACAGCATAATTCACCCCTCCACTTT. Its translation: CASSALQHNSPLHF.

Of note for this clonotype: At one boundary the junction diverges from the germline segment, which might be a read error. This chain connects TRBV7-9 to TRBJ2-3, with a tentative D call TRBD1 (6 bases). The CDR3 extends over 16 amino acids. CDR1 and CDR2 from the germline V gene are SEHNR and FQNEAQ (reference sequence). The CDR3 reads CASSFKTTGMTGTQYF. The CDR3 DNA reads as TGTGCCAGCAGCTTTAAGACTACCGGGATGACAGGTACGCAGTATTTT.

This clonotype has ten or more counts. This chain connects TRBV20-1 to TRBJ2-7; TRBD2 agrees at 12 bases. This CDR3 is 14 amino acids long. V dropped 2 bases and J dropped 3; count of bases not matched to a gene: 2. Germline values: CDR1 DFQATT, CDR2 SNEGSKA (reference sequence). The CDR3 is CSARPGLAGYEQYF. CDR3 coding DNA: TGCAGTGCTAGACCGGGACTAGCGGGCTACGAGCAGTACTTC.

This rearrangement joins TRBV7-9 to TRBJ2-7, with 10 bases that match TRBD1. CDR3 length: 14 residues. V lost 5 bases and J lost 3; bases outside the gene matches: 4. In germline, CDR1 is SEHNR, CDR2 FQNEAQ (reference sequence). For the CDR3, the DNA is TGTGCCAGCAGCCACGGGACAGGGGTCTACGAGCAGTACTTC. Its protein is CASSHGTGVYEQYF.

In regard to this clonotype: A single base separates this from a much larger clone, so it may be a read error. The chain uses TRBV10-3 and TRBJ1-6; D call uncertain. Trimming left V 10 bases short and J 9 bases short, with 19 bases between. There are 14 residues in the CDR3. CDR1 and CDR2 (germline): ENHRY, SYGVKD. The CDR3 sequence: CASGGAGRASPLHF. The DNA of the CDR3 is TGTGCCAGCGGTGGAGCCGGTAGAGCTTCACCCCTCCACTTT.

The chain joins TRBV7-9 to TRBJ1-4, with D hard to call. Trimming took off 3 bases at V and 6 bases at J, with 11 bases between the two ends. Germline lookup yields CDR1 SEHNR and CDR2 FQNEAQ (reference sequence). CDR3 length: 14 residues. CDR3 region: CASSFEGEDEKLFF. Here the CDR3 DNA reads TGTGCCAGCAGCTTTGAAGGAGAGGATGAAAAACTGTTTTTT.

In its sample, this clonotype was seen many times. The gene calls are TRBV11-3 and TRBJ2-5; D uncertain. Trimming shortened V by 2 bases and J by 5 bases, and 6 bases separated the two germline ends. Germline V gene data show CDR1 as SGHNT and CDR2 as YENEEA. The CDR3 runs to 12 residues. The CDR3 protein is CASSLNVETQYF. DNA for the CDR3: TGTGCCAGCAGCTTAAATGTGGAGACCCAGTACTTC.

This clonotype has a single count. V gene TRBV10-2 combines with J gene TRBJ2-5; D remains unclear. V lost 2 bases and J 5 bases, leaving 15 bases between the germline ends. Germline V gives CDR1 WSHSY, CDR2 SAAADI. The CDR3 spans 15 residues. CDR3 sequence: CASSEQVAGRETQYF. The CDR3 nucleotides are TGCGCCAGCAGTGAGCAGGTAGCTGGTCGGGAGACCCAGTACTTC.

Points on this clonotype: A read error may be the cause here, since a much bigger clone is one base away. The V call is TRBV10-3, the J call TRBJ1-2; D call uncertain. V lost 5 bases and J 4 bases, leaving 11 bases between the germline ends. CDR3 length: 13 residues. Germline values: CDR1 ENHRY, CDR2 SYGVKD. The CDR3 reads CAISRTVGYGYTF. Here the CDR3 DNA reads TGTGCCATCAGTCGGACGGTTGGCTATGGCTACACCTTC.

This clonotype came up many times. V and J are TRBV7-8 and TRBJ1-1, with D uncertain. Germline values: CDR1 SGHVS, CDR2 FQNEAQ. The germline V and J ends were trimmed by 1 base and 7 bases, with 7 bases remaining between them. The CDR3 has 12 residues. The CDR3 DNA follows: TGTGCCAGCAGCTTAGTCCGGATTGAAGCTTTCTTT. Translation gives CASSLVRIEAFF.

This clonotype was counted many times. The rearrangement joins TRBV28 to TRBJ2-1; D is perhaps TRBD1 or TRBD2 (6 bases each). The CDR3 has 16 amino acids. Per the germline V gene, CDR1 is MDHEN and CDR2 is SYDVKM. Trimming left V 2 bases short and J 7 bases short, with 18 bases between. The CDR3: CASSLEWGAGSNEQFF. Written as DNA, the CDR3 is TGTGCCAGCAGTTTAGAGTGGGGGGCAGGATCGAATGAGCAGTTCTTC.

The chain employs TRBV6-1 and TRBJ2-3; 11 bases line up with TRBD2. The germline gives CDR1 MNHNS, CDR2 SASEGT. J gave up 3 bases and V 1 base, and 3 bases lay outside the gene matches. The CDR3 is made up of 16 amino acids. CDR3: CASSEGRLAGTDTQYF. The CDR3 nucleotides read TGTGCCAGCAGTGAAGGTAGACTAGCGGGAACAGATACGCAGTATTTT.

This clonotype was seen repeatedly, ten times or more. This chain links TRBV4-1 with TRBJ1-5, with a weak D call TRBD1 (5 bases). The CDR3 runs 15 residues. V gave up 4 bases and J gave up 3 bases, with 13 bases separating them. Germline assignment: CDR1 MGHRA and CDR2 YSYEKL. CDR3 in amino acids: CASSPTDQPNQPQHF. CDR3 sequence (DNA): TGCGCCAGCAGCCCGACAGATCAGCCCAATCAGCCCCAGCATTTT.

This clonotype occurred a few times. V gene TRBV27 combines with J gene TRBJ1-6; D possibly corresponds to TRBD1 (5 bases). The CDR3 extends over 16 amino acids. Looked up from germline, CDR1 is MNHEY and CDR2 is SMNVEV (reference sequence). Deletions cut 1 base from V and 3 bases from J, with 10 bases between. The CDR3 loop is CASSLFRQGYNSPLHF. In DNA, the CDR3 is TGTGCCAGCAGTTTATTTCGGCAGGGCTATAATTCACCCCTCCACTTT.

Here the CDR3 reads CASKGGLYEQYF. The CDR3 coding sequence is TGTGCCAGCAAGGGGGGGCTCTACGAGCAGTACTTC. The chain uses TRBV2 and TRBJ2-7; D may be TRBD2 (7 bases). CDR3 size: 12 residues. Trimming stripped 7 bases from V and 3 bases from J, with 10 bases between. Germline-derived CDR1 and CDR2 are SNHLY and FYNNEI.

This clonotype was recorded many times. The chain links TRBV6-1 to TRBJ1-1; unclear D gene. The CDR3 is 12 residues long. The V and J ends lost 7 bases and 5 bases respectively, with 11 bases between them. CDR1 is MNHNS, CDR2 SASEGT, per germline. CDR3 sequence reads: CASTGVRTEAFF. The CDR3 DNA follows: TGTGCCAGCACCGGGGTACGGACTGAAGCTTTCTTT.

Regarding this clonotype: At one of its ends the junction is not consistent with the germline gene, which may arise from a read error. J is TRBJ2-2 and V is TRBV6-5, with D perhaps TRBD2 (5 bases). The CDR3 length is 13 residues. Germline-derived CDR1 and CDR2 are MNHEY and SVGAGI. CDR3 sequence (DNA): TGTGCCAGCAACCACCCACATGACGGGGAGCCGTTTTTT. It translates to CASNHPHDGEPFF.

This clonotype was counted many times. The chain is built from TRBV2 and TRBJ1-6; 8 nucleotides agree with TRBD1. The CDR3 length is 15 residues. Trimming at V came to 4 bases and at J to 9 bases, leaving 8 bases not matched to a gene. Germline CDR1 and CDR2: SNHLY and FYNNEI. CDR3: CASSAPTGDGSPLHF. The CDR3 DNA is TGTGCCAGCAGTGCCCCGACAGGGGATGGTTCACCCCTCCACTTT.

This clonotype was seen only a few times. The chain carries TRBV7-2 and TRBJ2-5, with no clear D. Germline CDR1 SGHTA, CDR2 FQGNSA. The CDR3 contains 14 residues. Trimming left V 5 bases short and J 1 base short, with 11 bases between. The CDR3 DNA sequence: TGTGCCAGCAGCCGTGAACCCTCCCAAGAGACCCAGTACTTC. Protein sequence: CASSREPSQETQYF.

The CDR3 DNA sequence: TGCAGCCGCGGGGGAGGCTATGGCTACACCTTC. As protein: CSRGGGYGYTF. The gene calls are TRBV29-1 and TRBJ1-2; possible D gene TRBD1, 5 bases. Germline CDR1 reads SQVTM; CDR2 reads ANQGSEA. Trimming pared 8 bases from V and 4 bases from J, leaving 11 bases between. The CDR3 runs to 11 residues.

This clonotype was observed many times. The chain has TRBV3-1 and TRBJ1-6, with unresolved D. This CDR3 comprises 14 residues. Germline V gene data show CDR1 as LGHDT and CDR2 as YNNKEL (reference sequence). The V and J ends lost 1 base and 7 bases respectively, with 8 bases between them. The CDR3 protein is CASSQGQTNSPLHF. The CDR3 DNA reads as TGTGCCAGCAGCCAAGGGCAGACCAATTCACCCCTCCACTTT.

The chain combines TRBV2 with TRBJ1-2; 9 positions agree with TRBD1. V lost 6 bases, J lost 4 bases, and 9 bases stayed unmatched. This CDR3 has 15 amino acids. Per the germline V gene, CDR1 is SNHLY and CDR2 is FYNNEI. CDR3 bases: TGTGCCAGCAGAACGGACAGGGGACGCTTCTATGGCTACACCTTC. It specifies CASRTDRGRFYGYTF.

Comment on this clonotype: A much larger clone lies one base from this, so it may be a read error. The rearrangement uses TRBV7-9 and TRBJ1-2, with D unclear. The ends were cut back, 5 bases at V and 1 base at J, with 17 bases in the middle. Germline V lookup: CDR1 SEHNR, CDR2 FQNEAQ (reference sequence). There are 16 residues in the CDR3. The CDR3 loop reads CASSQERLGLNYGYTF. The CDR3 nucleotides are TGTGCCAGCAGCCAAGAACGTTTAGGGCTTAACTATGGCTACACCTTC.

The rearrangement joins TRBV29-1 to TRBJ1-5; D is ambiguous. CDR1 and CDR2 (germline): SQVTM, ANQGSEA. Trimming took off 7 bases at V and 4 bases at J, with 17 bases between the two ends. The CDR3 is 14 amino acids. The CDR3 region is CSAEGGQLNQPQHF. In nucleotides, the CDR3 is TGCAGCGCCGAGGGTGGGCAGCTTAATCAGCCCCAGCATTTT.

This clonotype was seen a handful of times. This CDR3 reads CATSHRGFEPQHF. Written as DNA, the CDR3 is TGTGCCACCAGTCACAGGGGGTTCGAGCCCCAGCATTTT. This chain links TRBV24-1 with TRBJ1-5, with 8 bases identical to TRBD1. The trim removed 6 bases at V and 8 bases at J, leaving 5 bases unmatched. The length of the CDR3 is 13 residues. Germline CDR1 reads KGHDR; CDR2 reads SFDVKD.

This clonotype occurred many times. The genes are TRBV10-3 and TRBJ2-5, with D unclear. The V gene's germline CDR1 is ENHRY and CDR2 SYGVKD. V was pared by 3 bases and J by 5 bases, with 13 bases between. The CDR3 runs to 14 residues. CDR3: CAISEARAPETQYF. The CDR3 DNA reads as TGTGCCATCAGTGAAGCTAGGGCGCCCGAGACCCAGTACTTC.

This clonotype was detected many times. The V and J genes are TRBV5-6 and TRBJ2-7, with D possibly being TRBD1 (6 bases). V was clipped by 5 bases and J by 6 bases, with 21 bases between them. The CDR3 consists of 15 residues. Germline loops: CDR1 SGHDT, CDR2 YYEEEE. CDR3 in amino acids: CASRSKHRELGEQYF. The CDR3 DNA follows: TGTGCCAGCAGAAGTAAGCACAGGGAGTTGGGCGAGCAGTACTTC.

This rearrangement joins TRBV7-6 to TRBJ2-2, with a weak D call TRBD2 (5 bases). Trimming cost V 2 bases and J 9 bases, with 10 bases left between them. This CDR3 comprises 13 residues. Germline CDR1 reads SGHVS; CDR2 reads FNYEAQ. In nucleotides, the CDR3 is TGTGCCAGCAGCTTACGGGGAACCCGGGAGCTGTTTTTT. Translation: CASSLRGTRELFF.